This is a list of T cell receptor beta chains from one sample in a study of T-cell reconstitution after alpha-beta-depleted transplantation in children. TCRdb itself ran the PCR reads through MiXCR, one entry per CDR3 protein. This table holds 500,000 or so distinct CDR3 sequences, 30% to 35% found once. The source was PBMCs from the stem cell graft donor, collected from the stem cell graft. The receptors come from a human donor who donated a stem cell graft to a child with aplastic anemia. Each CDR3 is given with its conserved first and last residue. The order of the fields is D gene, J gene, clone size, V gene, CDR3 DNA, CDR3 protein. D genes are given only for firm matches. Size is stated for part of the rows, as once, few or many counts, or as a class when the clone is expanded.

D: TRBD1; J: TRBJ2-1; size: NA; V: TRBV3-1; DNA: TGTGCCAGCAGCCATACACCGGGACAGGGGACTAACAATGAGCAGTTCTTC; CDR3: CASSHTPGQGTNNEQFF
D: NA; J: TRBJ2-5; size: few; V: TRBV27; DNA: TGTGCCAGCAGAGACCTCGCGCCTAGGCACGAGACCCAGTACTTC; CDR3: CASRDLAPRHETQYF
D: TRBD1; J: TRBJ2-3; size: few; V: TRBV5-1; DNA: TGCGCCAGCGGACAGGGAAGAGATACGCAGTATTTT; CDR3: CASGQGRDTQYF
D: TRBD1; J: TRBJ2-7; size: few; V: TRBV3-1; DNA: TGTGCCAGCAGCCAGTCAGGGGGCGGGGACGAGCAGTACTTC; CDR3: CASSQSGGGDEQYF
D: NA; J: TRBJ2-2; size: NA; V: TRBV12-5; DNA: TGTGCTAGTGGTTTGGGGACATCCACGACCACCGGGGAGCTGTTTTTT; CDR3: CASGLGTSTTTGELFF
D: NA; J: TRBJ1-5; size: NA; V: TRBV9; DNA: TGTGCCAGCAGCGTAGACGGGGGCAATCAGCCCCATCATTTT; CDR3: CASSVDGGNQPHHF
D: TRBD2; J: TRBJ2-1; size: few; V: TRBV7-9; DNA: TGTGCCAGCAGCCCCTGGGGGGGGTCCGACAATGAGCAGTTCTTC; CDR3: CASSPWGGSDNEQFF
D: NA; J: TRBJ1-2; size: NA; V: TRBV11-2; DNA: TGTGCCAGCAGCTTAGTGGACCCTTACTATGGCTACACCTTC; CDR3: CASSLVDPYYGYTF
D: NA; J: TRBJ1-3; size: NA; V: TRBV6-1; DNA: TGTGCCAGCAGTCCCCCAGTGGCTGGAAACACCATATATTTT; CDR3: CASSPPVAGNTIYF
D: NA; J: TRBJ2-1; size: few; V: TRBV5-1; DNA: TGCGCCAGCAGCTTGGAGGCAGCGGTGAACAATGAGCAGTTCTTC; CDR3: CASSLEAAVNNEQFF
D: TRBD1; J: TRBJ2-1; size: NA; V: TRBV27; DNA: TGTGCCAGCAGTCCCTCGGGACAGGGAATTAATGAGCAGTTCTTC; CDR3: CASSPSGQGINEQFF
D: NA; J: TRBJ2-3; size: few; V: TRBV6-1; DNA: TGTGCCAGCAATCCCAGGAGGGGGGCGGGAGCAGATACGCAGTATTTT; CDR3: CASNPRRGAGADTQYF
D: TRBD1; J: TRBJ2-5; size: NA; V: TRBV20-1; DNA: TGCAGTGCTAGAGGGACAGGGGACAGAGAGACCCAGTACTTC; CDR3: CSARGTGDRETQYF
D: NA; J: TRBJ2-4; size: once; V: TRBV20-1; DNA: TGCAGTGCTGTTCCTCCTAGGGGAAGGGCCAAAAACATTCAGTACTTC; CDR3: CSAVPPRGRAKNIQYF